Shown below are 12 T cell receptor beta chains from a single sample sequenced in a study of shared clonotypes between healthy human individuals. Some clones are missing from TCRdb's copy, which holds only in-frame ones; the method was immunoSEQ multiplex PCR. Of about 1 million clones in the sample, around three quarters are singletons; the top ten hold about 0.52%. Sequenced: memory CD4+ T cells from PBMCs. The subset was: CD45RA-negative fraction. The source of these receptors is a man aged 18 to 29 in good health. Some clones in this sample may be carry-over from other donors' samples.

The rearrangement joins TRBV6-6 to TRBJ1-2, with D uncertain. Germline V gene sequence: CDR1 MNHNY, CDR2 SVGAGI (reference sequence). Between the trimmed V and J ends, which lost 5 bases and 7 bases, there was a span of 17 bases. This CDR3 contains 14 residues. The CDR3 is CASSPLRLGPGYTF. CDR3 in DNA: TGTGCCAGCAGTCCCCTCCGCCTAGGGCCTGGCTACACCTTC.

The chain carries TRBV5-1 and TRBJ2-5, with 7 bases lining up with TRBD2. The CDR3 covers 14 residues. The germline gives CDR1 SGHRS, CDR2 YFSETQ. Unmatched junction bases numbered 8, after V lost 5 bases and J lost 4 bases. The CDR3 DNA is TGCGCCAGCAGGTCACACCCGGGGGGAGAGACCCAGTACTTC. Translating it yields CASRSHPGGETQYF.

About this clone: Other DNA sequences from this sample encode an identical CDR3 as well. The chain uses TRBV4-1 and TRBJ2-7; D is undetermined. The V gene's germline CDR1 is MGHRA and CDR2 YSYEKL. With 1 base removed from V and 3 bases from J, the gap between germline ends came to 7 bases. CDR3 length: 13 residues. CDR3 coding DNA: TGCGCCAGCAGCCAAGTAGCTTACTACGAGCAGTACTTC. Encoded protein: CASSQVAYYEQYF.

Worth noting for this clone: Other DNA variants within this sample encode the same CDR3. This chain uses TRBV5-1 with TRBJ2-3; 12 positions agree with TRBD2. V was clipped by 0 bases and J by 6 bases; unmatched bases: 5. Germline V lookup: CDR1 SGHRS, CDR2 YFSETQ. This CDR3 contains 16 residues. CDR3 sequence: CASSLELAGGGDTQYF. As DNA, the CDR3 is TGCGCCAGCAGCTTGGAACTAGCGGGAGGTGGCGATACGCAGTATTTT.

V is TRBV4-1 and J is TRBJ2-7, with 7 bases aligning to TRBD2. Germline trimming cut 6 bases from V and 0 bases from J; bases unmatched to any gene: 8. The CDR3 runs 15 residues. CDR1 and CDR2 from the germline V gene are MGHRA and YSYEKL. As DNA, the CDR3 is TGCGCCAGCAGACAAACTAGCGCAAGCTCCTACGAGCAGTACTTC. Translated, it gives CASRQTSASSYEQYF.

The chain is built from TRBV4-2 and TRBJ1-2, with 8 nucleotides matching TRBD1. The CDR3 runs to 16 residues. The V gene's germline CDR1 is LGHNA and CDR2 YNFKEQ. Trimming took 4 bases from V and 7 from J; bases not matched to a gene: 14. This CDR3 reads CASSRQDGQGIIGYTF. Here the CDR3 DNA reads TGTGCCAGCAGCCGCCAGGACGGACAGGGTATCATTGGCTACACCTTC.

This clone came up a few times. V and J are TRBV27 and TRBJ1-1, with 10 bases matching TRBD1. This CDR3 has 14 amino acids. After removal of 6 bases from V and 9 bases from J, the junction contained 10 bases not matched to a gene. Germline assignment: CDR1 MNHEY and CDR2 SMNVEV (reference sequence). The CDR3 sequence is CASSRGTGVTKAFF. The CDR3 DNA sequence: TGTGCCAGCAGCCGCGGGACAGGGGTCACCAAAGCTTTCTTT.

This sequence joins TRBV7-9 and TRBJ1-3; 8 positions match TRBD1. There are 14 residues in the CDR3. Germline CDR1 SEHNR, CDR2 FQNEAQ (reference sequence). The ends lost 3 bases at V and 4 bases at J; junction bases unmatched: 2. The CDR3 DNA reads TGTGCCAGCAGCTTCAGGGGGCAAGGAAACACCATATATTTT. Translating it yields CASSFRGQGNTIYF. The full variable domain, completed using reference TRBV7-9 and TRBJ1-3, is DTGVSQNPRHKITKRGQNVTFRCDPISEHNRLYWYRQTLGQGPEFLTYFQNEAQLEKSRLLSDRFSAERPKGSFSTLEIQRTEQGDSAMYLCASSFRGQGNTIYFGEGSWLTVV.

With respect to this clone: Other DNA sequences in this sample translate to the same CDR3. The chain employs TRBV7-2 and TRBJ2-5, with 8 bases lining up with TRBD1. Per the germline V gene, CDR1 is SGHTA and CDR2 is FQGNSA. The CDR3 runs 15 residues. V lost 1 base, J lost 4 bases, and 5 bases stayed unmatched. For the CDR3, the DNA is TGTGCCAGCAGCTTAGACGGTGACAGGGGAGAGACCCAGTACTTC. It specifies CASSLDGDRGETQYF.

A single count supports this clone. Here the CDR3 reads CASSPLAEPNEKLFF. In DNA, the CDR3 is TGTGCCAGCTCACCACTGGCGGAACCTAATGAAAAACTGTTTTTT. The chain carries TRBV18 and TRBJ1-4; no definite D call. The V end was cut by 1 base, the J end by 3 bases, with 9 bases between. The CDR3 has 15 amino acids. Looked up from germline, CDR1 is KGHSH and CDR2 is LQKENI.

The chain joins TRBV9 to TRBJ1-3, with 8 bases identical to TRBD1. V lost 3 bases, J lost 2 bases, and 4 bases stayed unmatched. The CDR3 is 15 amino acids. Germline assignment: CDR1 SGDLS and CDR2 YYNGEE. The CDR3 coding sequence is TGTGCCAGCAGCGCCGGACAGGGAACTGGAAACACCATATATTTT. The encoded protein is CASSAGQGTGNTIYF.

The chain joins TRBV4-1 to TRBJ2-3, with 10 bases that match TRBD2. Germline CDR1 is MGHRA and CDR2 is YSYEKL. V shed 4 bases and J 3 bases; nucleotides not matched to a gene: 10. The CDR3 loop spans 17 amino acids. Here the CDR3 reads CASSLLAGVLQTDTQYF. CDR3 nucleotide sequence: TGCGCCAGCAGCCTTCTAGCGGGAGTGTTACAAACAGATACGCAGTATTTT.